This paragraph reports one TCR beta chain. Study processing details: Reference gene primer amplification gave estimated nucleated cell counts. TCRdb keeps only in-frame clones here, not all; method: immunoSEQ multiplex PCR. V and J calls and clone size come straight from that table; D and trimming were deduced from the DNA. The sample lists about 320,000 clones; 80% to 90% were seen once. The sample originates from a study of blood T cell repertoires in COVID-19. On the study more broadly: PBMCs, B-cell-depleted T cells, or T cells were the source of the cDNA or gDNA that made up the material.

The CDR3 runs 14 residues. V was pared by 0 bases and J by 11 bases, with 6 bases of the junction left unmatched. The V gene's germline CDR1 is KGHSH and CDR2 LQKENI. Participant-given clinical history determined each cohort assignment. The gene calls are TRBV18 and TRBJ1-1; 10 bases align to TRBD1. This clonotype originated in a man younger than 45 who had recovered from COVID-19. Sequencing was carried out using PBMCs or T cells enriched from blood (not recorded which). The CDR3, as DNA: TGTGCCAGCTCACCACCGGACAGGGGGAGTTGGGCTTTCTTT. Amino acid sequence: CASSPPDRGSWAFF.